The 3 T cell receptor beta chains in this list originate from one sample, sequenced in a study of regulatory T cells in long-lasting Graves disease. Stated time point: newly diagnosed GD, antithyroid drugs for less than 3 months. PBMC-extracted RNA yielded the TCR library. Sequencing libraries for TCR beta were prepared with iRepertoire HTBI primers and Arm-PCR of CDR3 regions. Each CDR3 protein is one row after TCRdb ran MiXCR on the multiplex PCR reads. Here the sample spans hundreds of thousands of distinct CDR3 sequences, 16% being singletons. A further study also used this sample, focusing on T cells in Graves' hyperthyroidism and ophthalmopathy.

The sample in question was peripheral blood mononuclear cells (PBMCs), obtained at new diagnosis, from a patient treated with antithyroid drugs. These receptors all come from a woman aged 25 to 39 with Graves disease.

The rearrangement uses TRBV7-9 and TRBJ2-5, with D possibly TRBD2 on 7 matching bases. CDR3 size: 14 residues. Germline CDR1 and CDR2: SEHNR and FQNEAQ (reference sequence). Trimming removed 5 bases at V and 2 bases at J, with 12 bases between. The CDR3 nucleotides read TGTGCCAGCAGCCAGCGGGACACTCAAGAGACCCAGTACTTC. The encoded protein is CASSQRDTQETQYF.

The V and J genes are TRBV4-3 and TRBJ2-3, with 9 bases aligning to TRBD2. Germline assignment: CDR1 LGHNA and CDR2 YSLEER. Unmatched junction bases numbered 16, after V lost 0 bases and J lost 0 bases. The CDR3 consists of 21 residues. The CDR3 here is CASSQEGVGGKAGGSTDTQYF. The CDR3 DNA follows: TGCGCCAGCAGCCAAGAAGGTGTGGGGGGCAAAGCGGGAGGAAGCACAGATACGCAGTATTTT.

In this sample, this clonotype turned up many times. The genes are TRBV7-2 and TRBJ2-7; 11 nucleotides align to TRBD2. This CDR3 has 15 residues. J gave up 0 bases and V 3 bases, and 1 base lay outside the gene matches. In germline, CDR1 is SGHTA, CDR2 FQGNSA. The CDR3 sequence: CASSFGTSGSYEQYF. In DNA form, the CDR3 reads TGTGCCAGCAGCTTTGGGACTAGCGGCTCCTACGAGCAGTACTTC. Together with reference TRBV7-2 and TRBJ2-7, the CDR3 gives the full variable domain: GAGVSQSPSNKVTEKGKDVELRCDPISGHTALYWYRQSLGQGLEFLIYFQGNSAPDKSGLPSDRFSAERTGGSVSTLTIQRTQQEDSAVYLCASSFGTSGSYEQYFGPGTRLTVT.